A selection of T cell receptor beta chains follows, all from one sample in a study of chemoradiotherapy in HPV16-positive cancers. Assay: immunoSEQ multiplex PCR; the TCRdb copy retains only in-frame clones and omits some. The sample lists fewer than 40,000 clones, more than 65% occurring once. The sequenced sample was blood, obtained from a patient who underwent chemoradiotherapy. Source of these receptors: a human donor with HPV-associated anogenital cancer. The CDR3 runs from the conserved cysteine through the conserved F or W. The D gene is left open where the match is weak. Where a row states a size, it is once, few, many or the class of an expanded clone; other rows omit it.

V gene	J gene	D gene	clone size	CDR3 DNA	CDR3 protein
TRBV7-7	TRBJ2-2	TRBD1	.	TGTGCCAGCAGCTTGACAGGGGCCGAAGACACCGGGGAGCTGTTTTTT	CASSLTGAEDTGELFF
TRBV28	TRBJ1-2	.	.	TGTGCCAGCAGTCTTCCGGGGCAGAACTATGGCTACACCTTC	CASSLPGQNYGYTF
TRBV5-4	TRBJ2-2	.	.	TGTGCCAGCAGCTCGGGGACGGCGAACACCGGGGAGCTGTTTTTT	CASSSGTANTGELFF
TRBV28	TRBJ1-3	.	few	TGTGCCAGCAGTCCCCGGTTTCGGACTGGAAACACCATATATTTT	CASSPRFRTGNTIYF
TRBV19	TRBJ1-2	.	.	TGTGCCAGTAGTATAGTCGCCAGAGCTAACTATGGCTACACCTTC	CASSIVARANYGYTF
TRBV10-1	TRBJ2-1	.	.	TGCGCCAGCAGTGAGTCGGACAGCAATGAGCAGTTCTTC	CASSESDSNEQFF
TRBV9	TRBJ1-5	.	few	TGTGCCAGCAGCGTAGAAGTCAATCAGCCCCAGCATTTT	CASSVEVNQPQHF
TRBV7-2	TRBJ2-3	TRBD2	.	TGTGCCAGCAGCTCCCGACTAGCGGGGGGGAGTAGCACAGATACGCAGTATTTT	CASSSRLAGGSSTDTQYF
TRBV6-1	TRBJ1-6	.	few	TGTGCCAGCAGTTCCGGGACGCGGGAGTCACCCCTCCACTTT	CASSSGTRESPLHF
TRBV7-3	TRBJ1-3	.	.	TGTGCCAGCAGCAGTGACAGCTCTGGAAACACCATATATTTT	CASSSDSSGNTIYF
TRBV6-5	TRBJ1-2	.	.	TGTGCCAGCAGTTACGACCCTAACTATGGCTACACCTTC	CASSYDPNYGYTF
TRBV5-4	TRBJ1-2	TRBD1	.	TGTGCCAGCAGCACTGTAGGCTCAGGGGGTGGCTACACCTTC	CASSTVGSGGGYTF
TRBV29-1	TRBJ1-3	.	.	TGCAGCGTTACGTCAGGAAACACCATATATTTT	CSVTSGNTIYF
TRBV9	TRBJ1-2	.	.	TGTGCCAGCAGCACCCGACCCGGAGGGGGCTACACCTTC	CASSTRPGGGYTF
TRBV5-1	TRBJ2-6	.	.	TGCGCCAGCCGGGAAGGCTCTGGGGCCAACGTCCTGACTTTC	CASREGSGANVLTF
TRBV25-1	TRBJ1-3	.	.	TGTGCCAGCAGTGAAGTAAGGGGCGCTGGAAACACCATATATTTT	CASSEVRGAGNTIYF
TRBV19	TRBJ1-2	.	.	TGTGCCAGTAGCAACCCCACAGGGTCAGGCTATGGCTACACCTTC	CASSNPTGSGYGYTF
TRBV5-1	TRBJ1-6	TRBD1	.	TGCGCCAGCAGCTTTGGGACAGGGGCTAATTCACCCCTCCACTTT	CASSFGTGANSPLHF
TRBV18	TRBJ1-2	TRBD1	.	TGTGCCAGCTCACCGGACAGGGGGGCAGCTAACTATGGCTACACCTTC	CASSPDRGAANYGYTF
TRBV10-3	TRBJ2-7	.	.	TGTGCCGTTCGGGACACCACCTACGAGCAGTACTTC	CAVRDTTYEQYF
TRBV7-9	TRBJ2-7	.	.	TGTGCCAGCAGCTTATCAGGGGATACCACCTACGAGCAGTACTTC	CASSLSGDTTYEQYF
TRBV9	TRBJ1-1	TRBD1	.	TGTGCCAGCAGCGAAGACGAGGGGGCGAACACTGAAGCTTTCTTT	CASSEDEGANTEAFF
TRBV7-2	TRBJ2-1	.	few	TGTGCCAGCAGCTTATTCATGGTCGGGGGTGGAAGGAATGAGCAGTTCTTC	CASSLFMVGGGRNEQFF
TRBV5-1	TRBJ2-7	TRBD1	.	TGCGCCAGCAGCTCCCAACCCCAGGGGGCGTTGTACTCAGCCGAGCAGTACTTC	CASSSQPQGALYSAEQYF
TRBV18	TRBJ1-6	TRBD1	few	TGTGCCAGCTCACAGTCGACAGGGGGGAATAATTCACCCCTCCACTTT	CASSQSTGGNNSPLHF
TRBV5-1	TRBJ2-1	TRBD2	.	TGCGCCAGCAGCTCTCTAGCGGGGGCGATGTACAATGAGCAGTTCTTC	CASSSLAGAMYNEQFF
TRBV5-1	TRBJ1-2	.	.	TGCGCCAGCAGCCCCGGGCTTTCTGGCTACACCTTC	CASSPGLSGYTF
TRBV19	TRBJ1-1	.	.	TGTGCCAGTACTCGACAGCCCGGACACACTGAAGCTTTCTTT	CASTRQPGHTEAFF
TRBV29-1	TRBJ2-1	.	.	TGCAGCGCCGCCTCCGGGAAACCCTACAATGAGCAGTTCTTC	CSAASGKPYNEQFF
TRBV29-1	TRBJ2-1	.	.	TGCAGCGTTGTGGGTCAAAAGCGCTACAATGAGCAGTTCTTC	CSVVGQKRYNEQFF
TRBV18	TRBJ1-6	.	.	TGTGCCAGCTCACCCCTGGCGGGTTCCTATAATTCACCCCTCCACTTT	CASSPLAGSYNSPLHF
TRBV5-4	TRBJ1-1	.	.	TGTGCCAGCAGCTACGTCCTTGGGGGGTTAAGGAACACTGAAGCTTTCTTT	CASSYVLGGLRNTEAFF
TRBV27	TRBJ2-7	.	.	TGTGCCAGCCAGGGGGGTCGGAGCGGGCCCTACGAGCAGTACTTC	CASQGGRSGPYEQYF
TRBV18	TRBJ1-4	.	.	TGTGCCAGCTCATTAGGACAGCCAACTAATGAAAAACTGTTTTTT	CASSLGQPTNEKLFF
TRBV6-4	TRBJ1-2	.	.	TGTGCCAGCAGTGACTCCCCAGGGTATGGCTACACCTTC	CASSDSPGYGYTF
TRBV6-5	TRBJ1-2	.	.	TGTGCCAGCAAGGGGCCAGCTAACTATGGCTACACCTTC	CASKGPANYGYTF
TRBV5-1	TRBJ1-2	.	.	TGCGCCAGCAGCCCTCAGGGGAATGTTAACTATGGCTACACCTTC	CASSPQGNVNYGYTF
TRBV11-2	TRBJ2-3	TRBD2	.	TGTGCCAGCAGGTCAGCGGGGGGGCAGAGAGATACGCAGTATTTT	CASRSAGGQRDTQYF
TRBV6-5	TRBJ1-2	.	.	TGTGCCAGCAGTTACTCAGGGGCGCAGGACTATGGCTACACCTTC	CASSYSGAQDYGYTF
TRBV7-9	TRBJ1-5	.	.	TGTGCCAGCAGCCGCGCCGGTCAGCCCCAGCATTTT	CASSRAGQPQHF
TRBV14	TRBJ2-5	.	.	TGTGCCAGCAGCCAAGGTTTTGGGCCCAAGGGGGAGACCCAGTACTTC	CASSQGFGPKGETQYF
TRBV11-2	TRBJ2-1	.	.	TGTGCCAGCAGTCTCGCGAATGAGCAGTTCTTC	CASSLANEQFF
TRBV19	TRBJ2-2	TRBD2	.	TGTGCCAGTAGGCCGGGACTAAACACCGGGGAGCTGTTTTTT	CASRPGLNTGELFF
TRBV7-8	TRBJ1-2	TRBD1	.	TGTGCCAGCAGCCCGCGGACAGGGTGGGACTATGGCTACACCTTC	CASSPRTGWDYGYTF
TRBV6-1	TRBJ2-5	.	few	TGTGCCAGCAGTGAAACACCCAGGATAAAAGAGACCCAGTACTTC	CASSETPRIKETQYF
TRBV29-1	TRBJ2-5	.	.	TGCAGCGTCCACCTCTCGGCGGCGGAGACCCAGTACTTC	CSVHLSAAETQYF
TRBV14	TRBJ2-7	TRBD1	.	TGTGCCAGCAGCTCTCACCGGACAGGGCCCGGGTACGAGCAGTACTTC	CASSSHRTGPGYEQYF
TRBV5-1	TRBJ2-1	TRBD1	.	TGCGCCAGCAGCGTATCGGGACAGGGGAAAATGAATGAGCAGTTCTTC	CASSVSGQGKMNEQFF
TRBV5-4	TRBJ2-3	.	.	TGTGCCAGCAGCTTGGAGGCAGATACGCAGTATTTT	CASSLEADTQYF